This record looks at one T cell receptor beta chain sequence and its context. Its antigen is not yet known. It has no much larger one-base neighbor in the sample; base qualities were not kept. Taken from the germline V gene (reference sequence), the CDR1 and CDR2 loops are SEHNR and FQNEAQ. The CDR3 contains 14 residues, cysteine and phenylalanine counted. Only CDR3 DNA remains: 42 bases, in frame from the first base. V has 0 bases trimmed and J has 13 bases trimmed; junction bases matching no gene number 4. The source of the sample is a study of CD8 T cells in ankylosing spondylitis (dated by TCRdb to 2015 to 2018). Notes on the research overall: The study profiled T cell receptor beta repertoires in healthy donors and ankylosing spondylitis patients to find disease-linked TCR variants. In total, the full study cohort was made up of about 99 healthy donors and approximately 27 ankylosing spondylitis patients. Samples of peripheral blood were taken, and for ankylosing spondylitis patients, synovial fluid was collected as well.

What the authors observed across the whole study: Some of the motif variants had been reported before in the synovial fluid and blood of reactive arthritis patients, a finding that suggests common disease-initiation mechanisms. A TCR beta motif made up of several highly homologous amino acid variants appeared to be characteristic of blood from ankylosing spondylitis patients. The disease-linked clones showed a CD8+ phenotype and occurred at relatively low frequencies in peripheral blood. The disease-linked clones were reported as significantly enriched in matched synovial fluid samples from ankylosing spondylitis patients.

Instrument on record: Illumina HiSeq 2500. Quantitative 5'-RACE with molecular barcodes was the method used to prepare the TCR beta libraries. Under the source paper's analysis protocol: Disease-linked TCR variants were identified with a new computational method built on a probabilistic model of VDJ rearrangement. TCRdb applied fastp at Q25 and MiXCR to the public reads, then kept only in-frame beta chains. Each entry is one CDR3 protein sequence, shown with its most common DNA and genes. The V and J calls reflect TCRdb's pipeline rather than the authors' work. A total of some 840,000 distinct CDR3 sequences appear in this sample, 10% to 15% of them only once. Clones ranked in the top ten supply more than 0.5% of the sample.

The clonotype comes from a male donor with ankylosing spondylitis. The rearranged chain carries TRBV7-9 and TRBJ2-1; a stretch of 12 junction bases matches TRBD2. The sample was blood, either unsorted or a sorted T cell fraction (not recorded which). CDR3 region: CASSLALAGGDQFF. The bases read TGTGCCAGCAGCTTAGCGCTAGCGGGAGGGGATCAGTTCTTC.